This TCR beta chain was identified in a study of tumor and adjacent non-tumor tissue in lung cancer. Study in general: Patients comprised eleven to twelve adenocarcinoma, a couple of squamous cell carcinoma and 1 small cell lung cancer. Findings and caveats of the study: Tumor TCR diversity, when higher, was linked to shorter survival.

V was pared by 3 bases and J by 3 bases, with 11 bases of the junction left unmatched. CDR3 length: 15 amino acids. Germline V gene data show CDR1 as DFQATT and CDR2 as SNEGSKA (reference sequence). A modified ARM-PCR protocol with three rounds of nested PCR amplified TCRbeta. In TCRdb, the multiplex PCR reads were re-called with MiXCR into one record per CDR3 protein. The table lists 60,000 to 85,000 distinct CDR3 sequences, over 70% of them singletons. As concerns this clonotype: No antigen is known for it.

No cell sorting was done before RNA was extracted from the tissue. Newly diagnosed lung cancer patients had thoracic surgery in China, August–late 2014, without prior chemotherapy. This chain connects TRBV20-1 to TRBJ2-7, with 7 bases aligning to TRBD1. The sequence was obtained from a woman in her 50s with non-small cell lung cancer. Sequenced: lung tumor tissue. The CDR3 loop is CSARSSGGEGYEQYF. DNA for the CDR3: TGCAGTGCTAGGTCCTCAGGGGGTGAGGGCTACGAGCAGTACTTC.